Presented here are 14 T cell receptor beta chains from one specimen sequenced in a study of T-cell reconstitution after alpha-beta-depleted transplantation in children. TCRbeta library preparation incorporated unique molecular identifiers. One entry per CDR3 protein results from TCRdb running MiXCR on the PCR reads. The sample has 120,000 or so distinct CDR3 sequences; 10% are singletons. Sequencing was performed on PBMCs from the stem cell graft donor, taken from the stem cell graft. These receptors were obtained from a human donor who donated a stem cell graft to a child with acute lymphoblastic leukemia.

This clonotype has at least ten counts. The chain employs TRBV24-1 and TRBJ1-6, with D tentatively TRBD1 (6 bases). Between the trimmed V and J ends, which lost 1 base and 9 bases, there was a span of 12 bases. This CDR3 comprises 15 residues. Germline CDR1 and CDR2: KGHDR and SFDVKD. The chain's CDR3 is CATSDLRGLGSPLHF. The DNA for the CDR3 is TGTGCCACCAGTGATTTACGGGGGCTCGGTTCACCCCTCCACTTT.

The sample holds many counts of this clonotype. This rearrangement joins TRBV9 to TRBJ2-1, with 9 bases identical to TRBD2. The germline V gene encodes CDR1 SGDLS and CDR2 YYNGEE. This CDR3 region has 16 residues. Losses at the gene ends were 3 bases for V and 7 bases for J; bases not matched to a gene: 11. The CDR3 bases are TGTGCCAGCAGCGGTGGGCGGGGGGGCCTATCTAATGAGCAGTTCTTC. Protein: CASSGGRGGLSNEQFF.

In its sample, this clonotype was seen a few times. The chain carries TRBV10-3 and TRBJ1-1, with D perhaps TRBD1 (5 bases). CDR3 length: 12 residues. Trimming removed 4 bases from V and 8 bases from J, with 11 bases in between. Germline lookup yields CDR1 ENHRY and CDR2 SYGVKD. The CDR3 here is CAISAEGSEAFF. CDR3 in DNA: TGTGCCATCAGTGCTGAGGGGTCGGAAGCTTTCTTT.

This clonotype was counted ten times or more. This chain links TRBV5-1 with TRBJ2-1; possible D gene TRBD2, 5 bases. Germline CDR1 SGHRS, CDR2 YFSETQ. Deletions cut 0 bases from V and 0 bases from J, with 7 bases between. The CDR3 contains 15 residues. CDR3 sequence reads: CASSLGESSYNEQFF. The CDR3 DNA reads TGCGCCAGCAGCTTGGGGGAGAGCTCCTACAATGAGCAGTTCTTC.

This clonotype occurred many times. The rearrangement links TRBV20-1 to TRBJ2-1; D call uncertain. V was clipped by 4 bases and J by 10 bases, with 11 bases between them. This CDR3 contains 11 residues. The germline V gene encodes CDR1 DFQATT and CDR2 SNEGSKA (reference sequence). CDR3 protein: CSATFQREQFF. DNA for the CDR3: TGCAGTGCTACCTTCCAGAGGGAGCAGTTCTTC.

This clonotype was observed many times. The chain joins TRBV12-3 or TRBV12-4 to TRBJ2-2, with D unresolved. V was cut by 6 bases and J by 6 bases, with 23 bases left in between. The CDR3 has 17 residues. The CDR3: CASSSLGVESKAGELFF. The CDR3 nucleotides read TGTGCCAGCAGCTCCCTTGGAGTTGAGTCCAAGGCCGGGGAGCTGTTTTTT.

Many counts were recorded for this clonotype. The chain combines TRBV5-1 with TRBJ1-2, with 8 bases lining up with TRBD1. The length of the CDR3 is 14 residues. The germline gives CDR1 SGHRS, CDR2 YFSETQ. V lost 3 bases to trimming and J lost 4 bases; unmatched junction nucleotides: 5. The CDR3 nucleotides read TGCGCCAGCAGCTCCGGACAGGGCACCTATGGCTACACCTTC. This gives the protein CASSSGQGTYGYTF.

In its sample, this clonotype was seen many times. The chain employs TRBV5-1 and TRBJ2-7, with 10 positions matching TRBD1. The V and J ends lost 4 bases and 4 bases, in that order; junction bases with no gene match: 8. The germline V gene encodes CDR1 SGHRS and CDR2 YFSETQ. This CDR3 contains 15 residues. CDR3 coding DNA: TGCGCCAGCAGCGTGGGACAGGGGAGCGCGTACGAGCAGTACTTC. The encoded protein is CASSVGQGSAYEQYF.

This clonotype showed up many times. The V call is TRBV20-1, the J call TRBJ2-5; D is ambiguous. Per the germline V gene, CDR1 is DFQATT and CDR2 is SNEGSKA (reference sequence). Trimming cost V 0 bases and J 4 bases, with 15 bases left between them. The CDR3 runs 15 residues. This CDR3 reads CSARDRSSYGETQYF. The CDR3 DNA follows: TGCAGTGCTAGAGACAGGTCGAGTTATGGAGAGACCCAGTACTTC.

This clonotype was seen many times. The gene calls are TRBV6-5 and TRBJ1-2; D is unresolved. Germline CDR1 is MNHEY and CDR2 is SVGAGI. This CDR3 contains 13 residues. Deletions cut 8 bases from V and 0 bases from J, with 10 bases between. CDR3 residues: CASQLGTNYGYTF. In DNA, the CDR3 is TGTGCCAGCCAACTCGGGACTAACTATGGCTACACCTTC.

This clonotype was picked up a small number of times. This CDR3 is CATSREGPVSEQYF. The CDR3 DNA is TGTGCCACCAGCAGAGAGGGACCCGTTAGCGAGCAGTACTTC. The chain joins TRBV15 to TRBJ2-7; D is perhaps TRBD1 or TRBD2 (5 bases each). CDR3 size: 14 residues. The germline V and J ends were trimmed by 0 bases and 6 bases, with 12 bases remaining between them. Germline V gene data show CDR1 as LNHNV and CDR2 as YYDKDF (reference sequence).

The chain carries TRBV7-3 and TRBJ2-1, with 11 bases lining up with TRBD1. Germline V gives CDR1 SGHTA, CDR2 FQGTGA. The CDR3 is made up of 17 amino acids. The J segment lost 5 bases and the V segment lost 1 base, leaving 7 bases of the junction unmatched. The CDR3 DNA sequence: TGTGCCAGCAGCTTAAATGTAGGACAGGGGGCAAACAATGAGCAGTTCTTC. Translation: CASSLNVGQGANNEQFF.

This clonotype was seen a few times. V is TRBV18 and J is TRBJ2-7; 9 nucleotides line up with TRBD2. V lost 0 bases to trimming and J lost 0 bases; unmatched junction nucleotides: 6. CDR1 is KGHSH and CDR2 is LQKENI in the germline V gene. The CDR3 contains 17 residues. CDR3 protein: CASSPPNLSGSSYEQYF. Written as DNA, the CDR3 is TGTGCCAGCTCACCACCTAATCTTAGCGGGAGCTCCTACGAGCAGTACTTC.

This clonotype came up many times. V is TRBV25-1 and J is TRBJ2-1; weak D call: TRBD1 (5 bases). The germline V and J ends were trimmed by 7 bases and 13 bases, with 14 bases remaining between them. The length of the CDR3 is 11 residues. Germline-derived CDR1 and CDR2 are MGHDK and SYGVNS. The CDR3 here is CASTLGVFQFF. DNA for the CDR3: TGTGCCAGCACCTTAGGGGTTTTTCAGTTCTTC.